This TCR beta chain was found in a study of shared clonotypes between healthy human individuals. Overall study findings and caveats: Researchers sampled blood only, noting tissue repertoires likely differ.

The repertoire was sequenced with immunoSEQ multiplex PCR; TCRdb's copy has only in-frame clones and lacks some. The table has hundreds of thousands of clones, around 97% seen once. Of note for this clone: The antigen remains undetermined.

Germline V CDR1 and CDR2: SGHTA, FQGNSA. The V gene end was trimmed by 1 base and the J gene end by 5 bases; junction bases not matched to a gene: 7. The CDR3 consists of 15 residues. This chain joins TRBV7-2 and TRBJ2-5; 7 bases line up with TRBD2. This TCR was sampled from a woman in her thirties in good health. Source material: naive CD4+ T cells sorted from blood. Subset in this sample: CD45RA+ positively selected. CDR3 in DNA: TGTGCCAGCAGCTTAGGCACAGCGGGATGGGAGACCCAGTACTTC. As protein: CASSLGTAGWETQYF.